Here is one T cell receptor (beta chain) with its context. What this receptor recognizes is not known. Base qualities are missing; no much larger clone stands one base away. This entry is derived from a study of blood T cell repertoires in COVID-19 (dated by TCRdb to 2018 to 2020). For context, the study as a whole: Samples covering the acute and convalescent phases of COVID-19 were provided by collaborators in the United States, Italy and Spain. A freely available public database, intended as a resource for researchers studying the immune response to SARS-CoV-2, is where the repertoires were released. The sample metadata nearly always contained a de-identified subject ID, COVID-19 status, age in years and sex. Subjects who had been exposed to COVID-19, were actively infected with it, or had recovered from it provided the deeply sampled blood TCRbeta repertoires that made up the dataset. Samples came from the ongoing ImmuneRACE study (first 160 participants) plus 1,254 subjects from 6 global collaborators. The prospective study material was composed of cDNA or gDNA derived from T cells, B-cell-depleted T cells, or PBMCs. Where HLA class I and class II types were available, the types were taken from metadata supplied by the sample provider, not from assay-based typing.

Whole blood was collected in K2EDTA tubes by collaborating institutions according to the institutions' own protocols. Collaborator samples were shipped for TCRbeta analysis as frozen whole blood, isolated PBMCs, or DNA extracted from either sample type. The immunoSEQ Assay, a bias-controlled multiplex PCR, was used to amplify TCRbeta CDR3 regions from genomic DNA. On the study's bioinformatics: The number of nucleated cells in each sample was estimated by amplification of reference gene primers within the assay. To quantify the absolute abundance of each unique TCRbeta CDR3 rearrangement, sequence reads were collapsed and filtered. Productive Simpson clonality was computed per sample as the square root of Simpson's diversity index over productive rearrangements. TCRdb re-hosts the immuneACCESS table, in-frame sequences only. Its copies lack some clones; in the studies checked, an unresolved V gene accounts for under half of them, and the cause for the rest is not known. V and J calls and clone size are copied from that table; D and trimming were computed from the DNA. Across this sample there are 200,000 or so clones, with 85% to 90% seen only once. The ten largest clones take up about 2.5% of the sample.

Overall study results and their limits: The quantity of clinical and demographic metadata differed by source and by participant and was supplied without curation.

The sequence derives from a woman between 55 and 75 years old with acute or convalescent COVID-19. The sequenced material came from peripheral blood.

In nucleotides, the sequence is TGTGCCAGCAGCTTAGAGGGACTAGCGGGAGGAGAGCAGTTCTTC. Translated, it gives CASSLEGLAGGEQFF. The rearrangement joined TRBV7-8 to TRBJ2-1, with 15 junctional bases fitting TRBD2. From the germline V gene, CDR1 is SGHVS and CDR2 is FQNEAQ. Reading from cysteine to phenylalanine, the CDR3 counts 15 amino acids. Only the CDR3 DNA stays, 45 bases, in frame from base 1. Trimming leaves V shorter by 1 base and J shorter by 10 bases, with the junction holding 2 bases beyond the gene matches.